The 10 T cell receptor beta chains listed next were all sequenced from one sample in a study of cytomegalovirus exposure and HLA in healthy donors. Primers: 60 Vbeta forward and 13 Jbeta reverse. Assay used: immunoSEQ multiplex PCR; TCRdb lists only in-frame clones, some missing. The table has 200,000 to 250,000 clones, over 60% seen once. Sequencing used PBMCs. These receptors were taken from a man aged 18 to 29 in good health and CMV-seronegative.

The V call is TRBV6-5, the J call TRBJ1-5; 8 nucleotides align to TRBD1. The CDR3 consists of 15 residues. Germline loops: CDR1 MNHEY, CDR2 SVGAGI. The J segment lost 6 bases and the V segment lost 6 bases, leaving 10 bases of the junction unmatched. CDR3 protein: CASRTTTGVSQPQHF. The CDR3 DNA reads TGTGCCAGCAGGACAACGACAGGGGTGAGTCAGCCCCAGCATTTT.

The gene calls are TRBV27 and TRBJ2-1, with D possibly matching TRBD1 (6 bases). V was cut by 6 bases and J by 5 bases, with 17 bases left in between. CDR3 length: 15 amino acids. From germline, CDR1 is MNHEY and CDR2 SMNVEV (reference sequence). CDR3 coding DNA: TGTGCCAGCAGCGAATGGACAGCAAGGAACAATGAGCAGTTCTTC. The encoded protein is CASSEWTARNNEQFF.

This sequence joins TRBV9 and TRBJ2-5; TRBD2 might be the D (6 bases). Trimming shortened V by 0 bases and J by 1 base, and 10 bases separated the two germline ends. This CDR3 region has 15 residues. Germline values: CDR1 SGDLS, CDR2 YYNGEE. Here the CDR3 reads CASSVEGGFQETQYF. The CDR3 bases are TGTGCCAGCAGCGTAGAGGGAGGATTCCAAGAGACCCAGTACTTC.

This clone came up once. The CDR3 sequence is CASKPQAGPGDTIYF. The CDR3 nucleotides read TGTGCCAGCAAGCCGCAAGCGGGACCAGGGGACACCATATATTTT. This chain connects TRBV2 to TRBJ1-3, with D perhaps TRBD1 (6 bases). With 7 bases removed from V and 8 bases from J, the gap between germline ends came to 21 bases. CDR1 is SNHLY and CDR2 is FYNNEI in the germline V gene. CDR3 size: 15 residues.

V is TRBV13 and J is TRBJ1-5; TRBD1 might be the D (5 bases). Per germline, CDR1 PRHDT and CDR2 FYEKMQ (reference sequence). The CDR3 runs 12 residues. V lost 5 bases and J lost 6, with 8 bases in between. The CDR3, as DNA: TGTGCCAGCAGCGGGAGGGGTCAGCCCCAGCATTTT. Translated, it gives CASSGRGQPQHF. The complete variable domain, with remaining parts taken from reference TRBV13 and TRBJ1-5, reads AAGVIQSPRHLIKEKRETATLKCYPIPRHDTVYWYQQGPGQDPQFLISFYEKMQSDKGSIPDRFSAQQFSDYHSELNMSSLELGDSALYFCASSGRGQPQHFGDGTRLSIL.

This clone came up once. The chain employs TRBV7-3 and TRBJ1-2; tentatively, D is TRBD1 (5 bases). V lost 6 bases and J lost 6, with 17 bases in between. CDR3 length: 14 amino acids. The germline CDR1 and CDR2 sequences are SGHTA and FQGTGA. In DNA, the CDR3 is TGTGCCAGCAGTTCTACAGCGGGGCCGGATGGCTACACCTTC. Encoded protein: CASSSTAGPDGYTF.

The chain links TRBV12-5 to TRBJ1-5, with TRBD1 matching 7 bases. Germline CDR1 reads LGHNT; CDR2 reads FRNRAP. The CDR3 has 14 residues. The J segment lost 6 bases and the V segment lost 3 bases, leaving 5 bases of the junction unmatched. The CDR3 DNA reads TGTGCTAGTGGTTTAGAGGGGGCTGGTCAGCCCCAGCATTTT. Protein product: CASGLEGAGQPQHF.

The gene calls are TRBV11-2 and TRBJ2-1, with D perhaps matching TRBD2 (6 bases). V was pared by 7 bases and J by 8 bases, with 24 bases between. Germline CDR1 SGHAT, CDR2 FQNNGV. The CDR3 extends over 16 amino acids. This CDR3 reads CASTAIRLARGDEQFF. The DNA for the CDR3 is TGTGCCAGCACCGCCATCCGCCTAGCGAGAGGAGATGAGCAGTTCTTC.

This clone occurred once. The chain couples TRBV7-3 to TRBJ2-3; 12 bases map to TRBD2. This CDR3 has 18 residues. Germline CDR1 is SGHTA and CDR2 is FQGTGA. V was clipped by 5 bases and J by 1 base; unmatched bases: 10. In DNA, the CDR3 is TGTGCCAGCAGCCCCCGTCTAGCGGGAGGGCGGGGCACAGATACGCAGTATTTT. This gives the protein CASSPRLAGGRGTDTQYF. Full variable domain (outside the CDR3, taken from reference TRBV7-3 and TRBJ2-3): GAGVSQTPSNKVTEKGKYVELRCDPISGHTALYWYRQSLGQGPEFLIYFQGTGAADDSGLPNDRFFAVRPEGSVSTLKIQRTERGDSAVYLCASSPRLAGGRGTDTQYFGPGTRLTVL.

V gene TRBV5-1 combines with J gene TRBJ2-5, with 8 bases lining up with TRBD1. The end of the DNA fits TRBJ2-7 better, so the J call may be wrong. The CDR3 extends over 12 amino acids. The V gene's germline CDR1 is SGHRS and CDR2 YFSETQ. CDR3 residues: CASSLDRVEQYF. For the CDR3, the DNA is TGCGCCAGCAGCCTGGACAGGGTCGAGCAGTACTTC.